The 13 T cell receptor beta chains below all came from one sample that was sequenced in a study of cytomegalovirus exposure and HLA in healthy donors. Primers: 60 Vbeta forward and 13 Jbeta reverse. Only in-frame clones appear in the TCRdb table, and some are missing; sequencing was by immunoSEQ multiplex PCR. The sample has roughly 160,000 clones, approximately 79% seen once. The specimen was PBMCs. The receptors were sampled from a male donor in good health and CMV-seronegative.

The chain has TRBV14 and TRBJ2-5; D gene unclear. The V end lost 5 bases, the J end lost 7 bases, and 14 bases lay between the germline ends. The CDR3 totals 13 residues. Germline-derived CDR1 and CDR2 are SGHDN and FVKESK. The CDR3: CASSATSPGTQYF. The DNA of the CDR3 is TGTGCCAGCAGCGCGACAAGTCCAGGGACCCAGTACTTC.

The rearrangement uses TRBV5-5 and TRBJ1-1, with 7 bases fitting TRBD1. This CDR3 contains 16 residues. CDR1 is SGHKS and CDR2 is YYEKEE in the germline V gene (reference sequence). Trimming at V came to 4 bases and at J to 4 bases, leaving 13 bases not matched to a gene. CDR3 residues: CASSPGPGTEGTEAFF. CDR3 DNA: TGTGCCAGCAGCCCAGGACCCGGGACAGAAGGCACTGAAGCTTTCTTT. Full variable domain (missing parts from reference TRBV5-5 and TRBJ1-1): DAGVTQSPTHLIKTRGQQVTLRCSPISGHKSVSWYQQVLGQGPQFIFQYYEKEERGRGNFPDRFSARQFPNYSSELNVNALLLGDSALYLCASSPGPGTEGTEAFFGQGTRLTVV.

The chain carries TRBV12-5 and TRBJ1-5; D gene uncertain. Germline lookup yields CDR1 LGHNT and CDR2 FRNRAP. V shed 9 bases and J shed 0 bases, with 6 bases lying between them. The CDR3 extends over 12 amino acids. DNA for the CDR3: TGTGCTAGCCTCGGTAGCAATCAGCCCCAGCATTTT. It translates to CASLGSNQPQHF.

The chain carries TRBV11-2 and TRBJ2-7; 8 bases are a match to TRBD1. Germline V gene sequence: CDR1 SGHAT, CDR2 FQNNGV. With 0 bases clipped from V and 1 base from J, the junction kept 11 bases outside the gene matches. The CDR3 length is 18 residues. The DNA for the CDR3 is TGTGCCAGCAGCTTAGATCGAGCCTCCGGGACAGGATCCTACGAGCAGTACTTC. This codes for CASSLDRASGTGSYEQYF.

The rearrangement joins TRBV29-1 to TRBJ2-2; 9 bases line up with TRBD1. V dropped 5 bases and J dropped 3; count of bases not matched to a gene: 4. Germline loops: CDR1 SQVTM, CDR2 ANQGSEA. The CDR3 loop spans 14 amino acids. Written as DNA, the CDR3 is TGCAGCGTTTGGGACAGGGTCGACACCGGGGAGCTGTTTTTT. Its protein product is CSVWDRVDTGELFF.

This rearrangement joins TRBV19 to TRBJ2-3; tentative D call: TRBD1 (6 bases). V was clipped by 6 bases and J by 4 bases, with 26 bases between them. The CDR3 spans 18 residues. Germline CDR1 reads LNHDA; CDR2 reads SQIVND (reference sequence). The CDR3 reads CASRPRAHRELVADTQYF. CDR3 sequence (DNA): TGTGCCAGTAGGCCCCGCGCCCACAGGGAGTTGGTGGCAGATACGCAGTATTTT.

The chain is built from TRBV5-1 and TRBJ1-1, with D unclear. This CDR3 is 16 amino acids long. CDR1 SGHRS and CDR2 YFSETQ come from the germline V gene. V shed 0 bases and J shed 1 base, with 13 bases lying between them. Written as DNA, the CDR3 is TGCGCCAGCAGCTTGGGCCTCGGAGGGCGGAACACTGAAGCTTTCTTT. This encodes CASSLGLGGRNTEAFF. Looking up the rest from reference TRBV5-1 and TRBJ1-1 gives the full variable domain: KAGVTQTPRYLIKTRGQQVTLSCSPISGHRSVSWYQQTPGQGLQFLFEYFSETQRNKGNFPGRFSGRQFSNSRSEMNVSTLELGDSALYLCASSLGLGGRNTEAFFGQGTRLTVV.

The CDR3 loop reads CASRESGGHTDTQYF. CDR3 nucleotide sequence: TGCGCCAGCAGAGAAAGCGGGGGCCACACAGATACGCAGTATTTT. The chain links TRBV5-1 to TRBJ2-3; 8 positions match TRBD2. The CDR3 is 15 amino acids. V lost 5 bases, J lost 2 bases, and 7 bases stayed unmatched. CDR1 and CDR2 from the germline V gene are SGHRS and YFSETQ.

V usage is TRBV11-3 and J usage is TRBJ1-2; 9 bases align to TRBD1. This CDR3 region has 17 residues. Per the germline V gene, CDR1 is SGHNT and CDR2 is YENEEA. After removal of 1 base from V and 8 bases from J, the junction contained 14 bases not matched to a gene. The CDR3 is CASSLVNRGRKARGYTF. The CDR3, as DNA: TGTGCCAGCAGCTTAGTTAACAGGGGGCGAAAAGCTCGGGGCTACACCTTC.

The CDR3 DNA reads as TGTGCCAGCAGTTACTCTCCTGGTGGGGGCTACCCTGAAGCTTTCTTT. It codes for CASSYSPGGGYPEAFF. The chain combines TRBV6-5 with TRBJ1-1, with TRBD1 as a possible D gene (6 bases). The CDR3 has 16 amino acids. CDR1 is MNHEY and CDR2 is SVGAGI in the germline V gene. Deletions cut 0 bases from V and 6 bases from J, with 17 bases between.

The chain has TRBV7-2 and TRBJ1-3, with 7 bases that match TRBD1. The CDR3 is 14 amino acids. The germline gives CDR1 SGHTA, CDR2 FQGNSA. Unmatched junction bases numbered 4, after V lost 4 bases and J lost 4 bases. This CDR3 reads CASSSGTVGNTIYF. The CDR3 nucleotides read TGTGCCAGCAGCTCCGGGACAGTCGGAAACACCATATATTTT.

The chain joins TRBV7-2 to TRBJ1-6; D is perhaps TRBD1 (5 bases). The CDR3 covers 16 residues. CDR1 is SGHTA and CDR2 is FQGNSA in the germline V gene. V was pared by 5 bases and J by 7 bases, with 18 bases between. CDR3 sequence (DNA): TGTGCCAGCAGCCTATTCGACAGCATCGGGAATTCACCCCTCCACTTT. Translation gives CASSLFDSIGNSPLHF.

V gene TRBV6-5 combines with J gene TRBJ1-1; D possibly corresponds to TRBD1 (5 bases). Germline CDR1 and CDR2: MNHEY and SVGAGI. The CDR3 is made up of 13 amino acids. Trimming left V 6 bases short and J 1 base short, with 9 bases between. CDR3 amino acids: CASSGHRNTEAFF. The CDR3 bases are TGTGCCAGCAGCGGACACCGGAACACTGAAGCTTTCTTT.